Shown below are 6 T cell receptor beta chains from a single sample sequenced in a study of T cells in Graves' hyperthyroidism and ophthalmopathy. RNA transcripts served as the template for amplifying TCR beta CDR3 regions. TCR CDR3 underwent first-round RT-PCR with the HTBI primer set. From the multiplex PCR reads, TCRdb called clonotypes with MiXCR, one entry per CDR3 protein. Here the sample spans roughly 700,000 distinct CDR3 sequences, 15% to 20% being singletons. The sample comprised blood. The receptors were sampled from a man aged 50 to 60 with Graves' hyperthyroidism.

Concerning this clonotype itself: One end of the junction fails to match germline, which may point to a read error. The chain has TRBV2 and TRBJ1-3; D possibly corresponds to TRBD1 (5 bases). Germline lookup yields CDR1 SNHLY and CDR2 FYNNEI. The CDR3 spans 15 residues. CDR3 residues: CAGSESRDVGNTIYF. CDR3 DNA sequence: TGTGCCGGCAGTGAATCCAGGGATGTAGGAAACACCATATATTTT.

In its sample, this clonotype was seen many times. This rearrangement joins TRBV10-3 to TRBJ2-5, with D hard to call. V was cut by 10 bases and J by 2 bases, with 14 bases left in between. Germline V CDR1 and CDR2: ENHRY, SYGVKD. The CDR3 is 13 residues long. CDR3 in amino acids: CASRRLVQETQYF. CDR3 bases: TGTGCCAGCCGCCGCCTAGTACAAGAGACCCAGTACTTC.

Worth noting for this clonotype: A single base separates this from a much larger clone, so it may be a read error. The chain joins TRBV9 to TRBJ2-7, with D tentatively TRBD2 (6 bases). V dropped 0 bases and J dropped 3 bases, with 13 bases sitting between them. The CDR3 covers 15 residues. In germline, CDR1 is SGDLS, CDR2 YYNGEE. The CDR3 DNA reads as TGTGCCAGCAGCGTAGGTCCAGCGGGTGTCTACGAGCAGTACTTC. The encoded protein is CASSVGPAGVYEQYF.

In its sample, this clonotype was seen a few times. The chain is built from TRBV18 and TRBJ1-4; D is ambiguous. This CDR3 has 15 residues. In germline, CDR1 is KGHSH, CDR2 LQKENI. V was clipped by 0 bases and J by 0 bases, with 5 bases between them. The CDR3 sequence: CASSPPGTTNEKLFF. The CDR3 nucleotides read TGTGCCAGCTCACCACCGGGCACAACTAATGAAAAACTGTTTTTT.

This clonotype turned up a few times. J is TRBJ1-3 and V is TRBV2, with D possibly TRBD1 on 6 matching bases. The CDR3 has 17 residues. Germline lookup yields CDR1 SNHLY and CDR2 FYNNEI. The V gene lost 3 bases and the J gene lost 0 bases, with 15 bases spanning the gap. The CDR3 bases are TGTGCCAGCAGTGACCACTCGACAGGAATCTCTGGAAACACCATATATTTT. This codes for CASSDHSTGISGNTIYF.

This clonotype was found once. The chain carries TRBV6-1 and TRBJ2-5; 8 bases are a match to TRBD2. Germline trimming cut 6 bases from V and 0 bases from J; bases unmatched to any gene: 12. Germline CDR1 MNHNS, CDR2 SASEGT. CDR3 length: 17 residues. The CDR3: CASRHRLMTSDQETQYF. CDR3 nucleotide sequence: TGTGCCAGCAGGCACCGTCTAATGACTAGCGACCAAGAGACCCAGTACTTC.